This T cell receptor beta chain derives from a study of shared clonotypes between healthy human individuals. CDR3 size: 13 residues. Germline V gene data show CDR1 as SGHVS and CDR2 as FQNEAQ. Trimming left V 2 bases short and J 4 bases short, with 8 bases between. Data came from immunoSEQ multiplex PCR; TCRdb stores just in-frame clones and leaves some out. The data hold over a million clones, with around 78% observed a single time. The chain uses TRBV7-8 and TRBJ1-2, with a tentative D call TRBD1 (6 bases). The source material was memory CD4+ T cells from PBMCs. Documented subset: CD45RA-negative fraction. The sequence was obtained from a man between 18 and 35 years old in good health. Some clones in this sample may be carry-over from other donors' samples. Here the CDR3 DNA reads TGTGCCAGCAGCTTACAGGGGACCTATGGCTACACCTTC. This codes for CASSLQGTYGYTF.